This TCR beta chain was obtained from a study of CD8 T cells in Susac syndrome. About the research overall: Patients with Susac syndrome were therapy-naive, taking corticosteroids, with some also receiving intravenous immunoglobulin, or taking intravenous immunoglobulin alone at the time their blood was drawn.

This CDR3 is built from 12 residues. With 4 bases removed from V and 7 bases from J, the gap between germline ends came to 11 bases. Germline values: CDR1 SGHRS, CDR2 YFSETQ. cDNA came from around 0.5 to 1 ug RNA primed by random hexamers. TCRdb reprocessed the immunoSEQ multiplex PCR reads via MiXCR and lists one record per CDR3 protein. The table shows about 90,000 distinct CDR3 sequences, with approximately 96% occurring only once. The sequenced target, TCR beta, came from blood CD8+ and CD4+ T cells. The gene calls are TRBV5-1 and TRBJ1-2; D is perhaps TRBD1 (6 bases). The sequence was collected from a human donor with Susac syndrome. Sequencing was performed on CD8+ T cells from PBMCs. CDR3 loop: CASSPGGGGYTF. The DNA of the CDR3 is TGCGCCAGCAGCCCGGGAGGGGGTGGCTACACCTTC. Combining the CDR3 with reference TRBV5-1 and TRBJ1-2 gives the whole variable domain KAGVTQTPRYLIKTRGQQVTLSCSPISGHRSVSWYQQTPGQGLQFLFEYFSETQRNKGNFPGRFSGRQFSNSRSEMNVSTLELGDSALYLCASSPGGGGYTFGSGTRLTVV.